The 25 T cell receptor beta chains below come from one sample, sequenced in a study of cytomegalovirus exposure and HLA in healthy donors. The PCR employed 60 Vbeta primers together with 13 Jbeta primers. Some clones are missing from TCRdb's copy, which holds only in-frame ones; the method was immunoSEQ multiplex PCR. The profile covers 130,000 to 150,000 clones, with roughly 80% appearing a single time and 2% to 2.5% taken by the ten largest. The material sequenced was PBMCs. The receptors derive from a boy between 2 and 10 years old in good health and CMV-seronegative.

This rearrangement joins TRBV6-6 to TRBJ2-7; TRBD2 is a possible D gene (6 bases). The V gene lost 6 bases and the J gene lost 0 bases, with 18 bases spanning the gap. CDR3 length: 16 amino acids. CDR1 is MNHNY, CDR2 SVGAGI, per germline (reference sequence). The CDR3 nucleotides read TGTGCCAGCAGGGTTTCGGCGGGATGGAGCTCCTACGAGCAGTACTTC. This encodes CASRVSAGWSSYEQYF.

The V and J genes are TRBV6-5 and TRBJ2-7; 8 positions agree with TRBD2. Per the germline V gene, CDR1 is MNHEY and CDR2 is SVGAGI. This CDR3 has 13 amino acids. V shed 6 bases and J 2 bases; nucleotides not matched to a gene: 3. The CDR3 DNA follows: TGTGCCAGCAGAAACGGGGGGGCCTACGAGCAGTACTTC. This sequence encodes CASRNGGAYEQYF.

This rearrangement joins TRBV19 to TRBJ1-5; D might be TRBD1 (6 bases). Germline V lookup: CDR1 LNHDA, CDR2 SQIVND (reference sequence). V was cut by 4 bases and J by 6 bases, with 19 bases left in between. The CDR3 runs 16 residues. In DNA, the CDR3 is TGTGCCAGTAGTAACAGGGTCGGAGGCACGGCTCAGCCCCAGCATTTT. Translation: CASSNRVGGTAQPQHF. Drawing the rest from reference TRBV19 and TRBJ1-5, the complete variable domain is DGGITQSPKYLFRKEGQNVTLSCEQNLNHDAMYWYRQDPGQGLRLIYYSQIVNDFQKGDIAEGYSVSREKKESFPLTVTSAQKNPTAFYLCASSNRVGGTAQPQHFGDGTRLSIL.

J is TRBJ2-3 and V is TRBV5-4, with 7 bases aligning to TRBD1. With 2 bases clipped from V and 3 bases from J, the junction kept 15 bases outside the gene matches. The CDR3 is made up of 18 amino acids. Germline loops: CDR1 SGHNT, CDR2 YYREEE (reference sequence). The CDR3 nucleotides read TGTGCCAGCAGCTTAGGGGCCTACAGGGGTTTTAGGACAGATACGCAGTATTTT. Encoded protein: CASSLGAYRGFRTDTQYF.

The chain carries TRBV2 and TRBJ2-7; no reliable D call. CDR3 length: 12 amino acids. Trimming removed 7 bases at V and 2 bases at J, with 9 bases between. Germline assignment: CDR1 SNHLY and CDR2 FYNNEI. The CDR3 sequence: CASTSQTYEQYF. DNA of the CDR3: TGTGCCAGCACTTCACAGACCTACGAGCAGTACTTC.

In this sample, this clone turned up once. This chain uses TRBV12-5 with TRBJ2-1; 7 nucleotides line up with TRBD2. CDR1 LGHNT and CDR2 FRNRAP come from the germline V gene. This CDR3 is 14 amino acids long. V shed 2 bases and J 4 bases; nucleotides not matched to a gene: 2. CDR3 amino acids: CASGLRAGYNEQFF. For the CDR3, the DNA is TGTGCTAGTGGTTTGCGAGCGGGGTACAATGAGCAGTTCTTC.

CDR3: CASSQGTADQPQHF. DNA for the CDR3: TGTGCCAGCAGCCAAGGGACAGCCGATCAGCCCCAGCATTTT. The chain uses TRBV7-9 and TRBJ1-5, with TRBD1 matching 7 bases. J was trimmed by 5 bases and V by 5 bases; bases with no gene match: 6. CDR1 is SEHNR, CDR2 FQNEAQ, per germline (reference sequence). This CDR3 has 14 residues.

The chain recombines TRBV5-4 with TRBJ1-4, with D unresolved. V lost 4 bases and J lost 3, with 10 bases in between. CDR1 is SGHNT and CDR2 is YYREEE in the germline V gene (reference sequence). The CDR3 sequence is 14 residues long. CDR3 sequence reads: CASSTEIPNEKLFF. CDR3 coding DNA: TGTGCCAGCAGCACGGAGATACCTAATGAAAAACTGTTTTTT.

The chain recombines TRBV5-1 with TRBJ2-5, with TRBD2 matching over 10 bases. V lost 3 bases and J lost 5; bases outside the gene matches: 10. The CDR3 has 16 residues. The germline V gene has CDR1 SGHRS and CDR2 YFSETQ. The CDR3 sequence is CASSWGLAPEGETQYF. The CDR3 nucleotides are TGCGCCAGCAGCTGGGGACTAGCGCCAGAGGGGGAGACCCAGTACTTC.

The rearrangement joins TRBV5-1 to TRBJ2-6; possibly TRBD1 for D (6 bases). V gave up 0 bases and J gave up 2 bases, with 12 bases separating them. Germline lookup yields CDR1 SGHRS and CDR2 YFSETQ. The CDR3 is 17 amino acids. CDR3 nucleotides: TGCGCCAGCAGCTTGGTGTCGGCAGGGGCTGGGGCCAACGTCCTGACTTTC. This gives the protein CASSLVSAGAGANVLTF.

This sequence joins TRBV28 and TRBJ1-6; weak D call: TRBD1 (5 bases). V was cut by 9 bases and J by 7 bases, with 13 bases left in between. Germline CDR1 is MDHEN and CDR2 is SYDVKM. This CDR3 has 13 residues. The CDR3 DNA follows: TGTGCCAGTCGCGAGGCAGGGAATTCACCCCTCCACTTT. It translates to CASREAGNSPLHF.

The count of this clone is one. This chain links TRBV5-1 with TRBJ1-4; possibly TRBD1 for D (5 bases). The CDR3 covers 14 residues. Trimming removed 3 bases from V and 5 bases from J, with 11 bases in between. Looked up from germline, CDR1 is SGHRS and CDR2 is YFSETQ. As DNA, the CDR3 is TGCGCCAGCAGCTGGGGCAGTTTCAATGAAAAACTGTTTTTT. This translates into CASSWGSFNEKLFF.

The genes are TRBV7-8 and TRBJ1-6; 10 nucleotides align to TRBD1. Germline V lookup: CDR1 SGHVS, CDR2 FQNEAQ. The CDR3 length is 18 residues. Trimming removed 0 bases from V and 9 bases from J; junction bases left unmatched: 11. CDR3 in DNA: TGTGCCAGCAGCTTAGCCCGGGACAGGGGTACTCGGGGTTCACCCCTCCACTTT. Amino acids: CASSLARDRGTRGSPLHF.

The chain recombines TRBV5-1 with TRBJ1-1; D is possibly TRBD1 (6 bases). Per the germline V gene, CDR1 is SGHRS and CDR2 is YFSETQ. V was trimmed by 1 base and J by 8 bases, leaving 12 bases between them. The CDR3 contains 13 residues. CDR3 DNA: TGCGCCAGCAGCTTGCCGACAGGCCTCGAAGCTTTCTTT. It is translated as CASSLPTGLEAFF.

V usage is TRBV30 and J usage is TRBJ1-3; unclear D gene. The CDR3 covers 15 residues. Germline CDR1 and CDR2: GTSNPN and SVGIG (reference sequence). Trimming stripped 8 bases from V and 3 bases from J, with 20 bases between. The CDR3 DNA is TGTGCCACAGCCCCGACGGCCGCTCGTGGAAACACCATATATTTT. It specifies CATAPTAARGNTIYF.

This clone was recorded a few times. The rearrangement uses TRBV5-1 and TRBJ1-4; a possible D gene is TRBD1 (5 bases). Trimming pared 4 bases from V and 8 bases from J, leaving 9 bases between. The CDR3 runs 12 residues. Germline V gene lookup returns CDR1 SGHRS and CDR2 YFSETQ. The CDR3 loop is CASSETGEKLFF. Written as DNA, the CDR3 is TGCGCCAGCAGCGAAACAGGCGAAAAACTGTTTTTT.

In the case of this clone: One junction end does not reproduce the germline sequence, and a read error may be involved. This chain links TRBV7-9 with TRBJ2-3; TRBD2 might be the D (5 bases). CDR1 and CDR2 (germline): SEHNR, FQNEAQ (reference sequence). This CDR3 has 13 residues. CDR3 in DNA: TGTTCCAGCCACATGGACTGGACAGATACGCAGTATTTT. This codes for CSSHMDWTDTQYF.

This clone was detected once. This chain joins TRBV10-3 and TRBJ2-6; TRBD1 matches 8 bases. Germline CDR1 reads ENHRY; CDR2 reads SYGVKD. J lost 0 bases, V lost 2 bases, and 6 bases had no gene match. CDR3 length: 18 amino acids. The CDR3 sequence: CAISEPGQAISGANVLTF. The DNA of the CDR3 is TGTGCCATCAGTGAGCCGGGACAGGCGATCTCTGGGGCCAACGTCCTGACTTTC.

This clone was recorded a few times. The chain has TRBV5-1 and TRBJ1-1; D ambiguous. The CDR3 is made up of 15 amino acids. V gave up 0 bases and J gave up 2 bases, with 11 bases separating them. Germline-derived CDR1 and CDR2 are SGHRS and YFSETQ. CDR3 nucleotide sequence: TGCGCCAGCAGCTTGGGGCCAACGAAAAACACTGAAGCTTTCTTT. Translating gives CASSLGPTKNTEAFF.

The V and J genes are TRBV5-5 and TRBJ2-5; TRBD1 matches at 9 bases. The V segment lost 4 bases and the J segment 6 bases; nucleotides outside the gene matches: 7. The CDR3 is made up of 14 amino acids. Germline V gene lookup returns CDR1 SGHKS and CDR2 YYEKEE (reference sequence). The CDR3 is CASSGTGGGKTQYF. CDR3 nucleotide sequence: TGTGCCAGCAGCGGAACAGGGGGCGGGAAGACCCAGTACTTC.

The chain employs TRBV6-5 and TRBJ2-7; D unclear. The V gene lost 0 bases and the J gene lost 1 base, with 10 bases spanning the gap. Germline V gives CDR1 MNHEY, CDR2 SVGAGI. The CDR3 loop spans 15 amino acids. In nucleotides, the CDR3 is TGTGCCAGCAGTTACTCGTTGTCTAGGTCCTACGAGCAGTACTTC. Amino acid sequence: CASSYSLSRSYEQYF.

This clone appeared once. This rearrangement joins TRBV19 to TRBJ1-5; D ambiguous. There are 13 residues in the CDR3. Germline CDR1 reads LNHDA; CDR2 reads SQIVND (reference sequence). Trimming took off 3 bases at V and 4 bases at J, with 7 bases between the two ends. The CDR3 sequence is CASSIGENQPQHF. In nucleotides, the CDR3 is TGTGCCAGTAGTATCGGTGAAAATCAGCCCCAGCATTTT.

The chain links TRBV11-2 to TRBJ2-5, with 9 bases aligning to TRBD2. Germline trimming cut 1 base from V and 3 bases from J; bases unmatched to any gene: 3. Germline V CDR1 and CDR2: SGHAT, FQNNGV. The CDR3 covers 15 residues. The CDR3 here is CASSLARTSEETQYF. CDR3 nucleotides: TGTGCCAGCAGCTTAGCCCGGACTAGCGAAGAGACCCAGTACTTC.

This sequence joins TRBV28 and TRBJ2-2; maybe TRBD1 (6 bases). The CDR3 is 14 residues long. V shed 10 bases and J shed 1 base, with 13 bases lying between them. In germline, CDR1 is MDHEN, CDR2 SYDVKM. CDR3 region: CATWGHQNTGELFF. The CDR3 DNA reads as TGTGCCACCTGGGGACACCAGAACACCGGGGAGCTGTTTTTT. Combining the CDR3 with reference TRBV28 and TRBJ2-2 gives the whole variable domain DVKVTQSSRYLVKRTGEKVFLECVQDMDHENMFWYRQDPGLGLRLIYFSYDVKMKEKGDIPEGYSVSREKKERFSLILESASTNQTSMYLCATWGHQNTGELFFGEGSRLTVL.

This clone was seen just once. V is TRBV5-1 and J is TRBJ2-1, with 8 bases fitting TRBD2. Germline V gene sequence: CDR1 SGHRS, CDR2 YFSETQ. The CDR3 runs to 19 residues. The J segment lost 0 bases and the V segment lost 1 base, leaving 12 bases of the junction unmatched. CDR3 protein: CASSLWSRPGGASYNEQFF. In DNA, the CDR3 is TGCGCCAGCAGCTTGTGGTCTAGACCGGGAGGGGCCTCCTACAATGAGCAGTTCTTC.